These 14 T cell receptor beta chains originate from one sample sequenced in a study of CD8+CD57+ T cells in acquired aplastic anemia. By flow cytometry, patients selected for sequencing had shown an expansion of CD8+CD57+ cells. Researchers used genomic DNA as the template to profile TCR beta VDJ and CDR3. TCRdb called the reads again in MiXCR, with one record for every CDR3 protein. Of 200,000 or so distinct CDR3 sequences detected, about 60% appear once; the ten largest clones hold roughly 61%. Sequenced sample: sorted CD4+, CD8+, or CD8+CD57+ T cells (not recorded which) from PBMCs. The origin of the receptors is a human donor with aplastic anemia.

The rearrangement joins TRBV6-5 to TRBJ2-3; maybe TRBD2 (5 bases). The V gene's germline CDR1 is MNHEY and CDR2 SVGAGI. V shed 5 bases and J shed 4 bases, with 13 bases lying between them. The CDR3 has 14 amino acids. The CDR3 is CASSREGAADTQYF. The DNA of the CDR3 is TGTGCCAGCAGTAGAGAGGGTGCTGCAGATACGCAGTATTTT.

The rearrangement links TRBV6-4 to TRBJ2-7; D is possibly TRBD2 (6 bases). The V gene lost 1 base and the J gene lost 3 bases, with 13 bases spanning the gap. The length of the CDR3 is 15 residues. The germline CDR1 and CDR2 sequences are MRHNA and SNTAGT. CDR3 sequence: CASSDWGGVDYEQYF. For the CDR3, the DNA is TGTGCCAGCAGTGACTGGGGCGGGGTGGACTACGAGCAGTACTTC.

The V gene is TRBV10-3, the J gene TRBJ1-2, with 7 bases fitting TRBD1. This CDR3 contains 14 residues. V lost 10 bases and J lost 7; bases outside the gene matches: 15. Germline V lookup: CDR1 ENHRY, CDR2 SYGVKD. The CDR3 protein is CASRPNRGLGGYTF. CDR3 sequence (DNA): TGTGCCAGCAGGCCGAACAGGGGCTTGGGTGGCTACACCTTC.

The gene calls are TRBV9 and TRBJ1-1; 7 nucleotides match TRBD1. The junction had 2 bases not matched to a gene; V was cut back by 0 bases and J by 3 bases. Germline V gene sequence: CDR1 SGDLS, CDR2 YYNGEE. This CDR3 has 14 residues. In DNA, the CDR3 is TGTGCCAGCAGCGTAGAGGGGGCGGACACTGAAGCTTTCTTT. Its protein product is CASSVEGADTEAFF.

V and J are TRBV4-2 and TRBJ1-1; the D is unclear. The CDR3 length is 13 residues. Germline CDR1 reads LGHNA; CDR2 reads YNFKEQ. Trimming removed 3 bases at V and 6 bases at J, with 11 bases between. Written as DNA, the CDR3 is TGTGCCAGCAGCCAGGCCGGTGCATCTGAAGCTTTCTTT. It encodes CASSQAGASEAFF.

This clonotype was observed a few times. The gene calls are TRBV12-5 and TRBJ2-7; D is perhaps TRBD1 (5 bases). Germline CDR1 is LGHNT and CDR2 is FRNRAP. The CDR3 runs to 12 residues. This chain's CDR3 is CASSSGTYEQYF. In nucleotides, the CDR3 is TGTGCCAGCAGTTCAGGGACCTACGAGCAGTACTTC. Based on the CDR3 plus reference TRBV12-5 and TRBJ2-7, the full variable domain is DARVTQTPRHKVTEMGQEVTMRCQPILGHNTVFWYRQTMMQGLELLAYFRNRAPLDDSGMPKDRFSAEMPDATLATLKIQPSEPRDSAVYFCASSSGTYEQYFGPGTRLTVT.

This chain links TRBV7-2 with TRBJ2-7; D is possibly TRBD1 or TRBD2 (6 bases each). Deletions cut 4 bases from V and 3 bases from J, with 16 bases between. Germline V gene sequence: CDR1 SGHTA, CDR2 FQGNSA. The CDR3 length is 15 residues. This CDR3 reads CASSSTRGALYEQYF. CDR3 nucleotide sequence: TGTGCCAGCAGCTCTACAAGGGGGGCCCTCTACGAGCAGTACTTC.

This clonotype has only a few counts. This rearrangement joins TRBV4-3 to TRBJ1-6; maybe TRBD1 (5 bases). Per germline, CDR1 LGHNA and CDR2 YSLEER. Trimming took 0 bases from V and 10 from J, leaving 7 bases between them. The CDR3 is 13 residues long. The CDR3 here is CASSQEGGSPLHF. In nucleotides, the CDR3 is TGCGCCAGCAGCCAAGAGGGGGGGTCACCCCTCCACTTT.

The V gene is TRBV20-1, the J gene TRBJ2-5; 8 positions agree with TRBD2. CDR3 length equals 18 residues. The germline gives CDR1 DFQATT, CDR2 SNEGSKA (reference sequence). The junction had 22 bases not matched to a gene; V was cut back by 5 bases and J by 5 bases. CDR3 sequence: CSAFLLPGGTRRTETQYF. CDR3 in DNA: TGCAGTGCTTTCCTTCTACCGGGGGGGACTAGAAGGACGGAGACCCAGTACTTC.

This clonotype was seen more than once but under ten times. The chain employs TRBV5-6 and TRBJ1-2; D gene uncertain. V was shortened by 3 bases and J by 10 bases, with 22 bases between the two germline ends. The CDR3 is 15 amino acids. In germline, CDR1 is SGHDT, CDR2 YYEEEE. CDR3 loop: CASSSYKATRDDYTF. The CDR3 DNA is TGTGCCAGCAGCTCGTACAAGGCTACCCGGGATGACTACACCTTC.

The V and J genes are TRBV25-1 and TRBJ1-4; D ambiguous. V was trimmed by 4 bases and J by 7 bases, leaving 10 bases between them. The CDR3 is 13 amino acids. Germline V lookup: CDR1 MGHDK, CDR2 SYGVNS. The CDR3 loop reads CASSASGREKLFF. CDR3 nucleotide sequence: TGTGCCAGCAGTGCGTCAGGTCGTGAAAAACTGTTTTTT.

This chain links TRBV6-4 with TRBJ2-1; D gene unclear. CDR1 is MRHNA, CDR2 SNTAGT, per germline. V lost 2 bases, J lost 1 base, and 9 bases lay in between. The CDR3 length is 15 residues. Here the CDR3 DNA reads TGTGCCAGCAGTGACGGCACACAATCCTACAATGAGCAGTTCTTC. Translating it yields CASSDGTQSYNEQFF.

This chain joins TRBV19 and TRBJ2-5; 9 positions match TRBD1. J lost 4 bases, V lost 3 bases, and 3 bases had no gene match. The CDR3 is 14 residues long. Germline V gene sequence: CDR1 LNHDA, CDR2 SQIVND (reference sequence). The CDR3 is CASSMTGGRETQYF. In nucleotides, the CDR3 is TGTGCCAGTAGTATGACAGGGGGGAGAGAGACCCAGTACTTC.

This clonotype has a count of ten or more. V and J are TRBV5-5 and TRBJ2-3; D is undetermined. V dropped 2 bases and J dropped 2 bases, with 12 bases sitting between them. The CDR3 is 15 residues long. Germline V gene sequence: CDR1 SGHKS, CDR2 YYEKEE (reference sequence). The CDR3 nucleotides read TGTGCCAGCAGCTTAGGCGTAGCCAACACAGATACGCAGTATTTT. Encoded protein: CASSLGVANTDTQYF.